The sequence of this T cell receptor beta chain was determined in a study of cytomegalovirus exposure and HLA in healthy donors (dated by TCRdb to about 2017). In terms of the full investigation: An earlier analysis of roughly 570 of the donors reported under 300 Gb of sequence data and 90 million to 120 million unique TCR beta sequences obtained from around 180 million T cells. About 280 gigabases of sequencing data and around 80 million unique TCR sequences made up an early release that covered fewer than 650 HLA-typed donors. The genetic ancestry cluster associated with self-reported Caucasian donors included roughly four fifths of the roughly 390 genotyped donors. The study was designed to test whether signatures of past pathogen exposure could be identified by cataloging public T cell receptors. The study profiled the T cell repertoires of 500 to 800 subjects by immunosequencing and related them to cytomegalovirus serostatus. Along with the approximately 650-subject first cohort, a separate validation cohort of around 120 different subjects was used. To predict cytomegalovirus infection status, the study brought together high-throughput TCR immunosequencing, statistical association of individual TCRs with disease status, and machine learning. A later analysis re-examined previously published TCR beta repertoires from just over 650 donors and added high-resolution HLA genotyping to investigate patterns of TCR occurrence. Rather than drawing on any new phenotypic data, the later analysis identified candidate immune exposures from TCR beta sequences and the way those sequences occurred across donors. An earlier analysis of several hundred of the donors applied high-throughput TCR beta sequencing to assess whether each TCR beta V gene segment acted as functional or pseudogenic. Donor age, sex, ethnicity and CMV serostatus were collected together with the repertoire data. Genome-wide SNP genotypes for about 65% of the 666 donors were used in a later genetic analysis, which treated that subset as a discovery cohort. Every discovery cohort repertoire had been produced on one sequencing platform. HLA typing included class I and class II loci at four-digit resolution. Typing coverage differed by locus: A, B, C, DRB1 and DQB1 were typed in roughly 629-630 donors, DQA1 in 500 to 550, DPA1 in approximately 610, and DPB1 in 450 to 480. Because of strong linkage in the cohort, roughly 5 DR-DQ haplotypes were treated as single units for association and clustering. Across 300 to 400 genotyped donors of the cohort, an average of roughly 250,000 unique TCR beta nucleotide sequences per donor were sequenced, and roughly 17% of those sequences were non-productive.

A remark on this clone: The antigen it recognizes is unknown.

The library was built by means of the immunoSEQ multiplex PCR assay. For the multiplex PCR, a mixture combining 60 forward primers for TCR Vbeta segments and 13 reverse primers for TCR Jbeta segments was used. The CDR3 region of rearranged TCR beta genes was amplified from genomic DNA by a multiplex PCR assay. The amplified TCR beta libraries were sequenced on the Illumina HiSeq System as 87-base-pair reads. The authors' pipeline ran thus. A later analysis counted approximately 74 million unique TCR beta chains across the 550 to 700 repertoires, and some 12 million of these chains were shared by at least two donors. Raw reads were error-corrected and collapsed into unique sequences with a nearest-neighbor algorithm that merged closely related sequences to remove PCR and sequencing errors. Alignment of CDR3 sequences to IMGT reference sequences was used to assign V, D and J gene segments. For a sequence to be retained, a match of at least six nucleotides to both a V gene segment and a J gene segment was required. A rearrangement counted as productive if the CDR3 had no stop codons and remained in frame with V and J, and every other rearrangement counted as non-productive. CDR3 was defined according to IMGT convention as the region running from the second conserved V-encoded cysteine to the conserved J-encoded phenylalanine. In an earlier analysis of more than 550 of the donors, sequences lacking an unambiguous match to a single V gene segment were excluded. An earlier analysis of 587 of the donors called V segments functional above 56.7% productive rearrangements and segregating when the between-donor standard deviation exceeded 5%. A statistical classification framework was built for diagnosing cytomegalovirus status from the catalog of TCR beta chain sequences. In a later analysis, TCR nucleotide sequences were compared against IMGT/GENE-DB human TR gene sequences so that V and J genes could be assigned. Using the TCRdist pipeline, a later analysis assigned CDR3 sequences along with most-parsimonious VDJ recombination scenarios. In a later analysis, each TCR beta chain was defined by its CDR3 amino acid sequence together with its V-gene family, and reads without a unique V-gene family were excluded. A later analysis removed 500 to 600 highly shared, low-generation-probability nucleotide sequences to deal with suspected cross-contamination and a sequencing artifact. For each public chain, a later analysis derived a clonal expansion index from normalized ranks of inferred template counts within each repertoire. Generation probabilities in a later analysis came from a VDJ recombination model fitted to out-of-frame rearrangements, and those results were checked against IGoR. Hypergeometric tests were used in a later analysis to score TCR-TCR, TCR-HLA and TCR-CMV co-occurrence, with a repertoire-size bias correction applied to the TCR pairs. In a later analysis, false discovery rates were estimated by permuting HLA or CMV assignments 20 times. A later analysis grouped co-occurring TCRs with DBSCAN, adding TCRdist sequence similarity when clustering within HLA-allele-positive subsets. Repertoires with fewer than 30,000 or more than 120,000 public chains, plus five repertoires with anomalous nucleotide sharing, were excluded from co-occurrence clustering. TCRdb's version of the immuneACCESS table is confined to in-frame rearrangements and falls short of the full clone set. An unresolved V gene accounts for under half of the shortfall where checked; the remainder is of unknown origin. V and J calls plus clone size are reproduced from that table; the DNA served to infer D and trimming. The table kept for this sample lists 74,000 or so clones. Over 1.2% of the sample is held by the ten biggest clonotypes.

The cohort was made up of 666 healthy bone marrow donors. At the time of sampling, every cohort member was nominally healthy, though immune exposures that went unrecorded were likely present. The donor was CMV seronegative and was included in the group of a few hundred seronegative cohort members. A peripheral blood sample was provided by each donor, and peripheral blood mononuclear cells were used for TCR beta sequencing. The Qiagen DNeasy Blood Extraction Kit was used to extract genomic DNA from the blood cell samples. The full study reports these points: Cytomegalovirus status was reported to be diagnosed by the classifier with high specificity and sensitivity in both the original and validation cohorts. A later genetic analysis reported fewer N-insertions in productive TCRs among donors in an Asian-associated ancestry cluster than the roughly 650-donor mean. At a false discovery rate of 0.05, a later analysis linked about 17,000 TCR beta sequences to specific HLA alleles. A few of the identified cytomegalovirus-associated TCR beta chains were confirmed in vitro to be specific for cytomegalovirus antigens. Because the 87-base-pair reads could not distinguish some IMGT-functional V segments, including TRBV6-2 and TRBV6-3, those segments were excluded. According to a later analysis, parvovirus B19, influenza, CMV and Epstein-Barr virus appeared linked to several top co-occurrence clusters. In an earlier analysis of approximately 590 of the donors, most TCR beta V segments were observed in productive rearrangements about 90% or about 30% of the time, broadly matching IMGT annotations. A later analysis found that most CMV-associated TCR beta chains appeared HLA-restricted, with HLA associations seemingly driven largely by CMV exposure. In a later analysis, the rate of TCR association differed among HLA loci, with DRB1 alleles having the most associated TCRs and HLA-C alleles having the fewest. Because HLA typing was unavailable for some donors at each locus, only the typed subset was used in association tests. While some public TCRs were present in many individuals, most TCR sequences turned up only very rarely across donors. According to the authors, the approach could potentially be generalized to other disease states and immunological phenotypes. A further reported finding was that TCR beta sequences accurately predicted the HLA-A and HLA-B alleles for most subjects in the first cohort. Because counts were too low, roughly 17 rarely observed V segments, including chromosome 9 orphons, were left out of the earlier analysis of 500 to 750 of the donors. The cohort was sequenced for TCR beta chains only, and without alpha or paired-chain data the features that could be detected were limited. A total of roughly 160 TCR beta chains were listed by the study as associated with cytomegalovirus. Correlated functional status among segregating V segments might be attributable to linkage disequilibrium, but an unknown experimental factor could not be ruled out. In a later genetic analysis, a missense DCLRE1C variant was associated with V-gene and J-gene trimming of TCR beta chains, and the association was replicated in an independent cohort. CMV serostatus was the only immune exposure information available for the cohort. The presence/absence analyses assumed that sequencing depth was roughly uniform across donors, and that assumption may not be true. In a later analysis, HLA-associated TCR beta chains showed more clonal expansion and lower generation probabilities than non-associated chains that were equally common. Strong co-occurrence of HLA alleles, especially DR and DQ, made assigning TCR associations to individual alleles difficult. A cluster of highly shared sequence variants was judged likely to represent a technical artifact of the sequencing pipeline.

From cysteine to phenylalanine, the CDR3 is 13 amino acids long. The sequence is cut down to CDR3 DNA, 39 bases in frame from base 1. V is clipped by 8 bases and J by 4 bases, and the sequence between their germline boundaries is 14 bases long. The germline V gene sets CDR1 to MDHEN and CDR2 to SYDVKM. The sequence came from an older woman in good health and CMV-seronegative. Sequencing was performed on PBMCs. Here the chain combines TRBV28 and TRBJ1-2; possibly the D gene is TRBD1, per 5 matching bases. DNA sequence: TGTGCCAGCCCCGGGACTGACGGCTATGGCTACACCTTC. It translates to CASPGTDGYGYTF.